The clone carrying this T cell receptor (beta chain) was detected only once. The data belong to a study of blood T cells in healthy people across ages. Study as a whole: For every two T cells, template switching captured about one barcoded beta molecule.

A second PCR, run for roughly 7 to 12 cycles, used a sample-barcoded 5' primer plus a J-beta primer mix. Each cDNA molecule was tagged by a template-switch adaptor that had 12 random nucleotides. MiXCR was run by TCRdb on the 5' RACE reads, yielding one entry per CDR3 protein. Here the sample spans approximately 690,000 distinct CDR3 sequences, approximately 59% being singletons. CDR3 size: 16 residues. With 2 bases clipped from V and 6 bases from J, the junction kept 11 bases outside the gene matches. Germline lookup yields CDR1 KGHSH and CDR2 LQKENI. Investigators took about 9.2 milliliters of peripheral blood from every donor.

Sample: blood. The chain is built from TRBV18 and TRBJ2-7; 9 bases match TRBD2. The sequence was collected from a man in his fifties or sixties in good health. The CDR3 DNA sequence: TGTGCCAGCTCACCAATGGGCGGGGGGGCCGAGGTCGAGCAGTACTTC. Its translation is CASSPMGGGAEVEQYF.